Listed here are 30 T cell receptor beta chains from one sample, sequenced in a study of shared clonotypes between healthy human individuals. Generated by immunoSEQ multiplex PCR, the TCRdb table keeps only in-frame clones and is missing some. Among about 450,000 clones listed, 75% to 85% were seen once. The material sequenced was PBMCs. Every receptor here comes from a middle-aged woman in good health. Some clones in this sample may be carry-over from other donors' samples.

The V gene is TRBV5-1, the J gene TRBJ1-2; the match to TRBD1 covers 9 bases. Germline assignment: CDR1 SGHRS and CDR2 YFSETQ. This CDR3 is 13 amino acids long. The V gene end was trimmed by 4 bases and the J gene end by 8 bases; junction bases not matched to a gene: 6. In nucleotides, the CDR3 is TGCGCCAGCAGCCAGGGACAGGGTGACGGCTACACCTTC. It codes for CASSQGQGDGYTF.

This chain joins TRBV7-2 and TRBJ2-1; no reliable D call. The CDR3 sequence is 12 residues long. V dropped 6 bases and J dropped 8 bases, with 11 bases sitting between them. Germline lookup yields CDR1 SGHTA and CDR2 FQGNSA. The CDR3: CASSGSGDEQFF. CDR3 DNA sequence: TGTGCCAGCAGTGGGTCTGGGGATGAGCAGTTCTTC.

Remarks on this clone: This likely stems from a read error, as it lies one base from a far larger clone. The chain combines TRBV5-1 with TRBJ1-1; no firm D call. CDR1 SGHRS and CDR2 YFSETQ come from the germline V gene. CDR3 length equals 11 residues. Written as DNA, the CDR3 is TGCGCCAGCAGGGATTATTCTGAAGCTCTCTTT. It yields the protein CASRDYSEALF.

This rearrangement joins TRBV27 to TRBJ1-5, with D perhaps TRBD1 (5 bases). The CDR3 extends over 14 amino acids. The germline CDR1 and CDR2 sequences are MNHEY and SMNVEV (reference sequence). The germline V and J ends were trimmed by 5 bases and 3 bases, with 11 bases remaining between them. CDR3 sequence (DNA): TGTGCCAGCAGTCCTCACAGGTACAATCAGCCCCAGCATTTT. This codes for CASSPHRYNQPQHF.

This chain links TRBV4-2 with TRBJ1-1; D not certain. V was clipped by 4 bases and J by 5 bases, with 11 bases between them. CDR1 is LGHNA, CDR2 YNFKEQ, per germline. CDR3 length: 13 residues. CDR3 amino acids: CASSPGGGTEAFF. Written as DNA, the CDR3 is TGTGCCAGCAGCCCGGGAGGAGGAACTGAAGCTTTCTTT.

The CDR3, as DNA: TGCGCCAGCAGCTTCGACACTTCCTACGAGCAGTACTTC. Translation: CASSFDTSYEQYF. The rearrangement uses TRBV5-1 and TRBJ2-7; D is unclear. Germline V gives CDR1 SGHRS, CDR2 YFSETQ. CDR3 length equals 13 residues. V was clipped by 2 bases and J by 1 base, with 7 bases between them.

This chain links TRBV6-6 with TRBJ1-5; a possible D gene is TRBD1 (5 bases). The CDR3 runs 12 residues. The V end lost 2 bases, the J end lost 6 bases, and 5 bases lay between the germline ends. Germline V CDR1 and CDR2: MNHNY, SVGAGI (reference sequence). The CDR3 DNA reads as TGTGCCAGCAGTTACGGGGGTCAGCCCCAGCATTTT. It is translated as CASSYGGQPQHF.

This clone has ten or more counts. The chain employs TRBV7-9 and TRBJ2-6; D gene ambiguous. V gave up 5 bases and J gave up 0 bases, with 11 bases separating them. In germline, CDR1 is SEHNR, CDR2 FQNEAQ (reference sequence). The CDR3 has 16 amino acids. For the CDR3, the DNA is TGTGCCAGCAGCCCCCCGGTCTACTCTGGGGCCAACGTCCTGACTTTC. Protein sequence: CASSPPVYSGANVLTF.

The chain recombines TRBV7-3 with TRBJ2-2; no firm D call. Germline lookup yields CDR1 SGHTA and CDR2 FQGTGA. CDR3 length equals 17 residues. V lost 0 bases to trimming and J lost 6 bases, with 17 bases between them. The CDR3 reads CASSLTPGSSFAGELFF. The CDR3 DNA reads TGTGCCAGCAGCTTAACACCGGGTAGTAGTTTCGCCGGGGAGCTGTTTTTT.

The V and J genes are TRBV4-1 and TRBJ1-2; D possibly corresponds to TRBD1 (6 bases). CDR1 and CDR2 (germline): MGHRA, YSYEKL. This CDR3 comprises 14 residues. Trimming shortened V by 7 bases and J by 4 bases, and 16 bases separated the two germline ends. CDR3 sequence (DNA): TGCGCCAGCACTGGGGAGGGGGACGCCTATGGCTACACCTTC. Its protein product is CASTGEGDAYGYTF.

This chain joins TRBV6-6 and TRBJ2-7, with 12 bases that match TRBD2. The germline V gene has CDR1 MNHNY and CDR2 SVGAGI (reference sequence). This CDR3 is built from 15 residues. Losses at the gene ends were 4 bases for V and 6 bases for J; bases not matched to a gene: 7. The CDR3 region has the DNA TGTGCCAGCAGTTCTTACACTAGCGGGAGGCCCGAGCAGTACTTC. This translates into CASSSYTSGRPEQYF.

The genes are TRBV18 and TRBJ2-1, with 7 bases lining up with TRBD2. This CDR3 spans 14 amino acids. Germline CDR1 reads KGHSH; CDR2 reads LQKENI. Germline trimming cut 6 bases from V and 9 bases from J; bases unmatched to any gene: 11. CDR3 amino acids: CASSQPGGRGEQFF. The DNA for the CDR3 is TGTGCCAGCTCCCAACCAGGAGGGAGGGGTGAGCAGTTCTTC.

This chain links TRBV28 with TRBJ2-7; weak D call: TRBD1 (6 bases). CDR1 is MDHEN and CDR2 is SYDVKM in the germline V gene. The V end was cut by 2 bases, the J end by 2 bases, with 13 bases between. The CDR3 length is 15 residues. The CDR3 nucleotides read TGTGCCAGCAGTTTAAAGGGGGTATGGACCTACGAGCAGTACTTC. Translating gives CASSLKGVWTYEQYF.

The chain is built from TRBV28 and TRBJ1-2; tentative D call: TRBD1 (5 bases). Germline V gives CDR1 MDHEN, CDR2 SYDVKM. V was trimmed by 6 bases and J by 0 bases, leaving 11 bases between them. This CDR3 is built from 14 residues. The CDR3 nucleotides read TGTGCCAGCAGCCCCCTGGGGGCTAACTATGGCTACACCTTC. It translates to CASSPLGANYGYTF.

This clone was observed a single time. V usage is TRBV2 and J usage is TRBJ1-2; TRBD1 matches 7 bases. Germline loops: CDR1 SNHLY, CDR2 FYNNEI. The J segment lost 6 bases and the V segment lost 11 bases, leaving 9 bases of the junction unmatched. The CDR3 contains 12 residues. Here the CDR3 DNA reads TGTGCCCAAGGGCAGGGGGATGATGGCTACACCTTC. Its protein is CAQGQGDDGYTF.

This rearrangement joins TRBV7-3 to TRBJ1-2; a possible D gene is TRBD1 (5 bases). This CDR3 has 13 amino acids. Looked up from germline, CDR1 is SGHTA and CDR2 is FQGTGA. Trimming took off 5 bases at V and 3 bases at J, with 10 bases between the two ends. The DNA of the CDR3 is TGTGCCAGCAGCCCAGGGCTCGACTATGGCTACACCTTC. It encodes CASSPGLDYGYTF.

This chain links TRBV29-1 with TRBJ2-7; D possibly corresponds to TRBD1 (6 bases). V lost 8 bases to trimming and J lost 6 bases, with 20 bases between them. CDR3 length equals 13 residues. CDR1 and CDR2 from the germline V gene are SQVTM and ANQGSEA. CDR3 amino acids: CSFKVGAFTEQYF. The CDR3 DNA follows: TGCAGCTTTAAGGTGGGGGCCTTTACCGAGCAGTACTTC.

As concerns this clone: The likely explanation is a read error, given a far larger clone one base away. This chain uses TRBV4-3 with TRBJ1-2, with a tentative D call TRBD1 (5 bases). Germline CDR1 LGHNA, CDR2 YSLEER. The CDR3 covers 17 residues. Deletions cut 3 bases from V and 5 bases from J, with 22 bases between. The CDR3 DNA sequence: TGCGCCAGCAGCCACATCCCGGCGGGGGTCATGGGGTATGGCTACACCTTC. It encodes CASSHIPAGVMGYGYTF.

J is TRBJ1-1 and V is TRBV7-3; 8 nucleotides match TRBD1. Germline V gene data show CDR1 as SGHTA and CDR2 as FQGTGA. This CDR3 is 14 amino acids long. V was pared by 5 bases and J by 3 bases, with 5 bases of the junction left unmatched. The CDR3: CASSTTGVDTEAFF. For the CDR3, the DNA is TGTGCCAGCAGCACGACAGGGGTCGACACTGAAGCTTTCTTT. The full variable domain, with the rest looked up from reference TRBV7-3 and TRBJ1-1, is GAGVSQTPSNKVTEKGKYVELRCDPISGHTALYWYRQSLGQGPEFLIYFQGTGAADDSGLPNDRFFAVRPEGSVSTLKIQRTERGDSAVYLCASSTTGVDTEAFFGQGTRLTVV.

This clone was seen a handful of times. V usage is TRBV7-9 and J usage is TRBJ1-3; D unclear. Germline V CDR1 and CDR2: SEHNR, FQNEAQ (reference sequence). V lost 6 bases to trimming and J lost 2 bases, with 8 bases between them. The CDR3 runs to 13 residues. The CDR3 reads CASRGRTGNTIYF. The CDR3 nucleotides are TGTGCCAGCAGGGGTAGGACTGGAAACACCATATATTTT.

This clone was seen ten or more times. The rearrangement uses TRBV5-4 and TRBJ2-1; D is ambiguous. This CDR3 is 13 amino acids long. Trimming cost V 3 bases and J 4 bases, with 8 bases left between them. Germline V gene lookup returns CDR1 SGHNT and CDR2 YYREEE (reference sequence). The CDR3 bases are TGTGCCAGCAGCTGGGAATCGTACAATGAGCAGTTCTTC. As protein: CASSWESYNEQFF.

This clone showed up many times. This chain joins TRBV15 and TRBJ2-1, with 9 bases fitting TRBD2. V trimming: 1 base; J trimming: 6 bases; junction bases outside the gene matches: 4. There are 15 residues in the CDR3. Germline-derived CDR1 and CDR2 are LNHNV and YYDKDF (reference sequence). CDR3 loop: CATSRAREGFNEQFF. In DNA, the CDR3 is TGTGCCACCAGCAGAGCGCGGGAGGGTTTCAATGAGCAGTTCTTC.

The chain links TRBV6-1 to TRBJ1-5; 12 nucleotides line up with TRBD1. The germline CDR1 and CDR2 sequences are MNHNS and SASEGT. V was pared by 6 bases and J by 6 bases, with 6 bases of the junction left unmatched. The CDR3 contains 15 residues. CDR3 DNA: TGTGCCAGCAGGAGGGACAGGGGGCCGAGTCAGCCCCAGCATTTT. This translates into CASRRDRGPSQPQHF.

A few counts support this clone. This chain connects TRBV19 to TRBJ1-5, with TRBD1 as a possible D gene (5 bases). With 6 bases removed from V and 2 bases from J, the gap between germline ends came to 17 bases. Germline V gene lookup returns CDR1 LNHDA and CDR2 SQIVND (reference sequence). The CDR3 runs to 16 residues. The CDR3 region is CASSNPGDWGNQPQHF. In DNA form, the CDR3 reads TGTGCCAGTAGCAATCCGGGGGATTGGGGCAATCAGCCCCAGCATTTT.

This chain links TRBV14 with TRBJ1-1, with D tentatively TRBD1 (6 bases). The V end lost 7 bases, the J end lost 1 base, and 10 bases lay between the germline ends. CDR1 is SGHDN and CDR2 is FVKESK in the germline V gene. The CDR3 is 13 residues long. In nucleotides, the CDR3 is TGTGCCAGCAAGGCAGGGGCGAACACTGAAGCTTTCTTT. Its translation: CASKAGANTEAFF.

The V gene is TRBV28, the J gene TRBJ1-6, with a possible D match to TRBD1 (5 bases). CDR3 length: 15 residues. Germline V gene sequence: CDR1 MDHEN, CDR2 SYDVKM. V was shortened by 2 bases and J by 6 bases, with 11 bases between the two germline ends. CDR3 residues: CASSLPGTGNSPLHF. DNA of the CDR3: TGTGCCAGCAGTTTACCCGGGACGGGTAATTCACCCCTCCACTTT.

The chain is built from TRBV4-3 and TRBJ1-5; D might be TRBD1 (6 bases). The length of the CDR3 is 16 residues. V lost 2 bases and J lost 6, with 17 bases in between. From germline, CDR1 is LGHNA and CDR2 YSLEER. The CDR3 sequence: CASSQNTGRGSQPQHF. The CDR3 nucleotides are TGCGCCAGCAGCCAAAACACGGGCAGGGGAAGTCAGCCCCAGCATTTT.

The J gene is TRBJ2-3, the V gene TRBV5-4; 14 bases agree with TRBD2. Per the germline V gene, CDR1 is SGHNT and CDR2 is YYREEE (reference sequence). The CDR3 extends over 17 amino acids. Unmatched junction bases numbered 4, after V lost 4 bases and J lost 0 bases. The CDR3 region has the DNA TGTGCCAGCAGCGTGGGACTAGCGGGAGTTAGCACAGATACGCAGTATTTT. Translated: CASSVGLAGVSTDTQYF.

The rearrangement joins TRBV19 to TRBJ2-5; 13 nucleotides line up with TRBD2. After removal of 5 bases from V and 1 base from J, the junction contained 1 base not matched to a gene. There are 15 residues in the CDR3. CDR1 and CDR2 (germline): LNHDA, SQIVND (reference sequence). CDR3: CASSGLAGVQETQYF. The CDR3 region has the DNA TGTGCCAGTAGTGGACTAGCGGGGGTCCAAGAGACCCAGTACTTC.

CDR3 in amino acids: CASSQEASGITFNEQFF. As DNA, the CDR3 is TGCGCCAGCAGCCAAGAAGCTAGCGGGATTACTTTTAATGAGCAGTTCTTC. The chain is built from TRBV4-3 and TRBJ2-1; 9 nucleotides match TRBD2. V shed 0 bases and J 7 bases; nucleotides not matched to a gene: 10. This CDR3 has 17 amino acids. Germline loops: CDR1 LGHNA, CDR2 YSLEER.